This T cell receptor (beta chain) appears in the sequencing data of a study of patients and donors after allogeneic stem cell transplantation. TCRdb re-called the RT-PCR reads through MiXCR, storing one row per CDR3 protein. The sample consists of over 350,000 distinct CDR3 sequences, under 20% of them appearing once. The CDR3 consists of 13 residues. V was pared by 5 bases and J by 5 bases, with 6 bases of the junction left unmatched. CDR1 is LNHNV and CDR2 is YYDKDF in the germline V gene (reference sequence). The rearrangement links TRBV15 to TRBJ2-7; 7 positions match TRBD1. The sequenced sample consisted of blood, either unsorted or a sorted T cell fraction (not recorded which). This clonotype originated in a human donor who was either an allogeneic HSCT recipient or a stem cell or donor lymphocyte infusion donor (not recorded which). It is not recorded whose cells these are; they may come from a transplant donor. CDR3: CATSPTGFHEQYF. CDR3 DNA: TGTGCCACCAGCCCGACAGGGTTCCACGAGCAGTACTTC. Drawing the rest from reference TRBV15 and TRBJ2-7, the complete variable domain is DAMVIQNPRYQVTQFGKPVTLSCSQTLNHNVMYWYQQKSSQAPKLLFHYYDKDFNNEADTPDNFQSRRPNTSFCFLDIRSPGLGDTAMYLCATSPTGFHEQYFGPGTRLTVT.